Shown below are 13 T cell receptor beta chains from a single sample sequenced in a study of cytomegalovirus exposure and HLA in healthy donors (dated by TCRdb to the late 2010s). The method was the immunoSEQ multiplex PCR assay. The multiplex PCR relied on a mix of 60 forward primers for TCR Vbeta segments and 13 reverse primers for TCR Jbeta segments. Drawn from immuneACCESS, this table holds only the in-frame rearrangements with V and J called that TCRdb kept. Clones are partly lost; checked studies trace under half to an unresolved V gene and leave the rest unexplained. Present in this sample are about 120,000 clones, around 80% of which were seen just once. The ten largest clonotypes hold more than 7% of the sample. Sequencing was performed on PBMCs. Every receptor here comes from a female donor in good health and CMV-seropositive.

The chain uses TRBV4-1 and TRBJ2-3; no reliable D call. V shed 3 bases and J shed 5 bases, with 6 bases lying between them. This CDR3 comprises 12 residues. CDR1 is MGHRA and CDR2 is YSYEKL in the germline V gene. CDR3 coding DNA: TGCGCCAGCAGCCACCACAGAGATACGCAGTATTTT. Its protein product is CASSHHRDTQYF.

The rearrangement links TRBV6-1 to TRBJ2-3; weak D call: TRBD2 (5 bases). Germline loops: CDR1 MNHNS, CDR2 SASEGT. The CDR3 has 14 amino acids. Trimming left V 10 bases short and J 0 bases short, with 14 bases between. The CDR3 spells CATGFGASTDTQYF. CDR3 nucleotides: TGTGCCACGGGGTTTGGAGCTAGCACAGATACGCAGTATTTT.

The chain employs TRBV5-1 and TRBJ2-7; the match to TRBD2 covers 15 bases. Germline CDR1 and CDR2: SGHRS and YFSETQ. V trimming: 2 bases; J trimming: 6 bases; junction bases outside the gene matches: 3. The length of the CDR3 is 15 residues. Here the CDR3 reads CASSFRTSGGAEQYF. Written as DNA, the CDR3 is TGCGCCAGCAGCTTCAGGACTAGCGGGGGGGCCGAGCAGTACTTC.

The J gene is TRBJ1-1, the V gene TRBV6-1; weak D call: TRBD1 (5 bases). V was trimmed by 3 bases and J by 5 bases, leaving 16 bases between them. CDR3 length: 15 residues. CDR1 is MNHNS, CDR2 SASEGT, per germline. For the CDR3, the DNA is TGTGCCAGCAGTGAGGCCGACAGTAGGTGGACTGAAGCTTTCTTT. It yields the protein CASSEADSRWTEAFF.

The rearrangement joins TRBV5-1 to TRBJ2-5, with D hard to call. The germline gives CDR1 SGHRS, CDR2 YFSETQ. The CDR3 length is 14 residues. The V and J ends lost 0 bases and 1 base respectively, with 7 bases between them. The CDR3 spells CASSLGRIQETQYF. The CDR3 nucleotides are TGCGCCAGCAGCTTGGGGCGGATCCAAGAGACCCAGTACTTC.

V usage is TRBV30 and J usage is TRBJ2-3; TRBD2 matches 10 bases. Losses at the gene ends were 4 bases for V and 3 bases for J; bases not matched to a gene: 7. Germline loops: CDR1 GTSNPN, CDR2 SVGIG (reference sequence). CDR3 size: 15 residues. The DNA for the CDR3 is TGTGCCTGGATAGCGGGGGGACACGCGACAGATACGCAGTATTTT. Protein: CAWIAGGHATDTQYF.

This sequence joins TRBV6-1 and TRBJ1-3; a weak D match, TRBD1 (5 bases). Germline values: CDR1 MNHNS, CDR2 SASEGT. The ends were cut back, 4 bases at V and 0 bases at J, with 10 bases in the middle. CDR3 length: 15 residues. The CDR3 DNA reads TGTGCCAGCAGTGGGGACTTAGACTCTGGAAACACCATATATTTT. Translating it yields CASSGDLDSGNTIYF.

The V and J genes are TRBV5-1 and TRBJ1-1; D might be TRBD1 (5 bases). The V gene lost 3 bases and the J gene lost 0 bases, with 9 bases spanning the gap. This CDR3 has 14 residues. Per germline, CDR1 SGHRS and CDR2 YFSETQ. The chain's CDR3 is CASSSETVNTEAFF. CDR3 DNA: TGCGCCAGCAGCTCGGAGACAGTGAACACTGAAGCTTTCTTT. Drawing the rest from reference TRBV5-1 and TRBJ1-1, the complete variable domain is KAGVTQTPRYLIKTRGQQVTLSCSPISGHRSVSWYQQTPGQGLQFLFEYFSETQRNKGNFPGRFSGRQFSNSRSEMNVSTLELGDSALYLCASSSETVNTEAFFGQGTRLTVV.

This clone was recorded only once. This sequence joins TRBV11-2 and TRBJ2-4; the D gene is possibly TRBD2 (5 bases). The CDR3 spans 13 residues. Germline-derived CDR1 and CDR2 are SGHAT and FQNNGV. V lost 5 bases and J lost 7, with 12 bases in between. The CDR3 coding sequence is TGTGCCAGCAGCGCTCTCGGGGTGAACATTCAGTACTTC. The encoded protein is CASSALGVNIQYF.

The chain recombines TRBV7-9 with TRBJ1-4; D remains ambiguous. Germline CDR1 SEHNR, CDR2 FQNEAQ (reference sequence). The CDR3 sequence is 14 residues long. V was trimmed by 11 bases and J by 0 bases, leaving 13 bases between them. The CDR3 bases are TGTGCCTCGTCCCTATCTGCAACTAATGAAAAACTGTTTTTT. Protein sequence: CASSLSATNEKLFF.

V is TRBV5-4 and J is TRBJ2-2; D not certain. V gave up 0 bases and J gave up 0 bases, with 6 bases separating them. This CDR3 comprises 15 residues. Looked up from germline, CDR1 is SGHNT and CDR2 is YYREEE (reference sequence). The DNA of the CDR3 is TGTGCCAGCAGCTTGGCACGGGCGAACACCGGGGAGCTGTTTTTT. This translates into CASSLARANTGELFF.

V usage is TRBV6-5 and J usage is TRBJ2-7, with D possibly TRBD1 on 6 matching bases. Trimming left V 6 bases short and J 2 bases short, with 17 bases between. Germline assignment: CDR1 MNHEY and CDR2 SVGAGI. The CDR3 loop spans 15 amino acids. CDR3 in DNA: TGTGCCAGCAGCATGGACAGAGCCGCCCCCTACGAGCAGTACTTC. Its translation is CASSMDRAAPYEQYF.

This clone occurred a few times. This chain connects TRBV27 to TRBJ1-1, with 7 positions matching TRBD1. The CDR3 covers 14 residues. The V gene's germline CDR1 is MNHEY and CDR2 SMNVEV (reference sequence). The trim removed 0 bases at V and 4 bases at J, leaving 2 bases unmatched. The CDR3 nucleotides read TGTGCCAGCAGTTTATCGACAGGGACCACTGAAGCTTTCTTT. As protein: CASSLSTGTTEAFF.